This T cell receptor beta chain was captured in a study of cytomegalovirus exposure and HLA in healthy donors. Repertoires were generated with immunoSEQ multiplex PCR, while TCRdb's copy carries only in-frame clones and drops some. The sample holds 210,000 or so clones; just over 85% are singletons and the top ten take 2.5% to 3.5%. The CDR3 spans 14 residues. The germline gives CDR1 LGHNA, CDR2 YSLEER. Trimming left V 0 bases short and J 6 bases short, with 9 bases between. The TCR sequence derives from a woman aged 18-29 years in good health and CMV-seronegative. Input material: PBMCs. This rearrangement joins TRBV4-3 to TRBJ1-5; D might be TRBD1 (5 bases). The CDR3 is CASSQDRASQPQHF. DNA of the CDR3: TGCGCCAGCAGCCAAGACAGGGCGAGTCAGCCCCAGCATTTT.